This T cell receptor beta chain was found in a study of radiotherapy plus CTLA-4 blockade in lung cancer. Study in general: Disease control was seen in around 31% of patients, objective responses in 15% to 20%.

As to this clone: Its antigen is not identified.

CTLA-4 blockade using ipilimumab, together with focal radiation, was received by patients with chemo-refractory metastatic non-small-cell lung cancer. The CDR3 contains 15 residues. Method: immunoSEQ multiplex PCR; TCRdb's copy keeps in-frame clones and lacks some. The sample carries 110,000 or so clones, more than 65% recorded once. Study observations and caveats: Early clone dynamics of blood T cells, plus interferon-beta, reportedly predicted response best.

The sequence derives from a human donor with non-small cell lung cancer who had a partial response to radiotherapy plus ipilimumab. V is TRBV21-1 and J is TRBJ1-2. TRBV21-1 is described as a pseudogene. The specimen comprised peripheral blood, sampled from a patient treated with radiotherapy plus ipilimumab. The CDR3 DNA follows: TGTGCCAGCAGCAATAATCCGGGAACGAACTATGGCTACACCTTC. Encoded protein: CASSNNPGTNYGYTF.